Listed here are 30 T cell receptor beta chains from one sample, sequenced in a study of Tregs in tolerant kidney transplant recipients. The table came from immunoSEQ multiplex PCR; TCRdb's copy has only in-frame clones and leaves some out. The sample includes more than 90,000 clones, roughly nine tenths of them seen just once. Material: CD4+ T cells from blood. The receptors derive from a human donor in good health.

The rearrangement joins TRBV4-2 to TRBJ1-2; a possible D gene is TRBD1 (5 bases). CDR1 and CDR2 (germline): LGHNA, YNFKEQ. The CDR3 is 15 residues long. V was clipped by 0 bases and J by 4 bases, with 12 bases between them. Written as DNA, the CDR3 is TGTGCCAGCAGCCAAGATTTGGGACTAGGCTATGGCTACACCTTC. It encodes CASSQDLGLGYGYTF.

The chain is built from TRBV7-9 and TRBJ1-4; the D is unclear. Germline CDR1 and CDR2: SEHNR and FQNEAQ (reference sequence). The CDR3 has 15 residues. Between the trimmed V and J ends, which lost 3 bases and 5 bases, there was a span of 13 bases. In DNA, the CDR3 is TGTGCCAGCAGCTTCGTGGGCGGAGTGAATGAAAAACTGTTTTTT. Its translation is CASSFVGGVNEKLFF.

The V gene is TRBV6-6, the J gene TRBJ1-5; D is perhaps TRBD1 (5 bases). The V gene's germline CDR1 is MNHNY and CDR2 SVGAGI (reference sequence). Deletions cut 2 bases from V and 0 bases from J, with 11 bases between. This CDR3 spans 16 amino acids. The CDR3 sequence is CASSYGGAYSNQPQHF. The CDR3 nucleotides read TGTGCCAGCAGTTACGGGGGTGCGTATAGCAATCAGCCCCAGCATTTT.

The chain couples TRBV6-1 to TRBJ1-1; TRBD1 matches 8 bases. V trimming: 4 bases; J trimming: 4 bases; junction bases outside the gene matches: 5. Germline assignment: CDR1 MNHNS and CDR2 SASEGT. The CDR3 contains 14 residues. The CDR3 DNA reads TGTGCCAGCAGTGGCTACAGGGGGGGCACTGAAGCTTTCTTT. As protein: CASSGYRGGTEAFF.

This chain joins TRBV6-6 and TRBJ1-5; D is possibly TRBD1 (5 bases). Germline assignment: CDR1 MNHNY and CDR2 SVGAGI (reference sequence). V lost 3 bases, J lost 6 bases, and 9 bases lay in between. This CDR3 comprises 13 residues. CDR3 sequence (DNA): TGTGCCAGCAGTTATTTCGGGGCTCAGCCCCAGCATTTT. As protein: CASSYFGAQPQHF.

The J gene is TRBJ2-7, the V gene TRBV27, with a tentative D call TRBD2 (6 bases). CDR3 length: 14 amino acids. Germline assignment: CDR1 MNHEY and CDR2 SMNVEV (reference sequence). V lost 6 bases and J lost 2, with 14 bases in between. This CDR3 is CASRVGGTPYEQYF. CDR3 sequence (DNA): TGTGCCAGCAGGGTGGGCGGGACCCCCTACGAGCAGTACTTC.

The genes are TRBV5-1 and TRBJ2-7, with 12 bases aligning to TRBD2. V lost 4 bases, J lost 1 base, and 6 bases stayed unmatched. Looked up from germline, CDR1 is SGHRS and CDR2 is YFSETQ. This CDR3 is built from 16 residues. The CDR3 loop is CASSPPGLAGSYEQYF. The CDR3 DNA is TGCGCCAGCAGCCCCCCGGGACTAGCGGGTTCCTACGAGCAGTACTTC. The entire variable domain, with the rest obtained from reference TRBV5-1 and TRBJ2-7, is as follows: KAGVTQTPRYLIKTRGQQVTLSCSPISGHRSVSWYQQTPGQGLQFLFEYFSETQRNKGNFPGRFSGRQFSNSRSEMNVSTLELGDSALYLCASSPPGLAGSYEQYFGPGTRLTVT.

The chain has TRBV2 and TRBJ1-2; perhaps TRBD1 as D (6 bases). The V gene lost 7 bases and the J gene lost 4 bases, with 13 bases spanning the gap. This CDR3 contains 13 residues. CDR1 is SNHLY and CDR2 is FYNNEI in the germline V gene. The CDR3 region has the DNA TGTGCCAGCATCACAGGGTGGGTCTATGGCTACACCTTC. The encoded protein is CASITGWVYGYTF.

This clone was observed once. This chain uses TRBV7-8 with TRBJ2-5, with TRBD1 identical over 10 bases. This CDR3 comprises 14 residues. Germline CDR1 and CDR2: SGHVS and FQNEAQ. V shed 6 bases and J 4 bases; nucleotides not matched to a gene: 5. CDR3 nucleotide sequence: TGTGCCAGCAGTTCTGGACAGGGGGGAGAGACCCAGTACTTC. Amino acid sequence: CASSSGQGGETQYF.

The chain recombines TRBV5-6 with TRBJ2-1; 10 bases align to TRBD2. With 1 base clipped from V and 6 bases from J, the junction kept 4 bases outside the gene matches. The germline CDR1 and CDR2 sequences are SGHDT and YYEEEE. This CDR3 has 15 residues. CDR3 DNA: TGTGCCAGCAGCTTGACTAGCGGGGCGTCCAATGAGCAGTTCTTC. Translating it yields CASSLTSGASNEQFF.

V and J are TRBV6-1 and TRBJ2-7; D gene unclear. The CDR3 is 12 residues long. The V and J ends lost 1 base and 9 bases respectively, with 10 bases between them. Germline V CDR1 and CDR2: MNHNS, SASEGT. The CDR3 DNA reads as TGTGCCAGCAGTGAAGGGGTCGTGGGGCAGTACTTC. It is translated as CASSEGVVGQYF.

The rearrangement links TRBV5-1 to TRBJ1-4; a weak D match, TRBD1 (5 bases). In germline, CDR1 is SGHRS, CDR2 YFSETQ. V was clipped by 0 bases and J by 8 bases, with 14 bases between them. The CDR3 has 15 amino acids. The CDR3 protein is CASSLAIGEGEKLFF. CDR3 nucleotide sequence: TGCGCCAGCAGCTTGGCCATAGGGGAAGGGGAAAAACTGTTTTTT.

This chain connects TRBV5-4 to TRBJ2-7; 8 bases fit TRBD2. This CDR3 has 14 amino acids. V shed 3 bases, J shed 4 bases, and the junction held 6 bases outside the gene matches. The germline V gene encodes CDR1 SGHNT and CDR2 YYREEE (reference sequence). The CDR3, as DNA: TGTGCCAGCAGCTCCGGGACTAGTCTTTACGAGCAGTACTTC. This encodes CASSSGTSLYEQYF.

This clone was detected once. CDR3 in DNA: TGTGCCAGCAGTGTGGTGGCCTGGAAGGGGAAAGCTAATGAAAAACTGTTTTTT. Protein sequence: CASSVVAWKGKANEKLFF. The rearrangement joins TRBV25-1 to TRBJ1-4, with a weak D call TRBD1 (5 bases). The CDR3 length is 18 residues. Looked up from germline, CDR1 is MGHDK and CDR2 is SYGVNS. V lost 4 bases and J 3 bases, leaving 21 bases between the germline ends.

V is TRBV6-6 and J is TRBJ1-2, with no clear D. V was pared by 2 bases and J by 5 bases, with 3 bases between. Germline CDR1 is MNHNY and CDR2 is SVGAGI (reference sequence). This CDR3 region has 11 residues. The chain's CDR3 is CASSYGYGYTF. The DNA for the CDR3 is TGTGCCAGCAGTTACGGGTATGGCTACACCTTC.

The CDR3 DNA reads TGTGCCAGCAGCGTAGAGGATCCTAGCGTAAGCTCCTACGAGCAGTACTTC. This encodes CASSVEDPSVSSYEQYF. The J gene is TRBJ2-7, the V gene TRBV9; D may be TRBD2 (6 bases). CDR1 and CDR2 from the germline V gene are SGDLS and YYNGEE. CDR3 length equals 17 residues. Trimming pared 0 bases from V and 0 bases from J, leaving 16 bases between.

The chain links TRBV5-1 to TRBJ1-2; D might be TRBD1 (6 bases). CDR1 SGHRS and CDR2 YFSETQ come from the germline V gene. The ends were cut back, 0 bases at V and 4 bases at J, with 10 bases in the middle. The CDR3 consists of 14 residues. The CDR3, as DNA: TGCGCCAGCAGCTTGGACATAGGGGGCTATGGCTACACCTTC. This sequence encodes CASSLDIGGYGYTF.

The gene calls are TRBV2 and TRBJ2-5, with TRBD1 matching over 8 bases. The V segment lost 6 bases and the J segment 1 base; nucleotides outside the gene matches: 4. The CDR3 is made up of 14 amino acids. CDR1 is SNHLY and CDR2 is FYNNEI in the germline V gene. For the CDR3, the DNA is TGTGCCAGCAGGATGGGACAGGTCCAAGAGACCCAGTACTTC. Its translation: CASRMGQVQETQYF.

CDR3 sequence reads: CASSTYRGRSDTQYF. CDR3 in DNA: TGTGCCAGCAGCACATACAGGGGGCGGTCAGATACGCAGTATTTT. The chain carries TRBV7-2 and TRBJ2-3; 9 bases are a match to TRBD1. Germline loops: CDR1 SGHTA, CDR2 FQGNSA. J gave up 4 bases and V 5 bases, and 7 bases lay outside the gene matches. This CDR3 spans 15 amino acids. Variable domain in full (rest from reference TRBV7-2 and TRBJ2-3): GAGVSQSPSNKVTEKGKDVELRCDPISGHTALYWYRQSLGQGLEFLIYFQGNSAPDKSGLPSDRFSAERTGGSVSTLTIQRTQQEDSAVYLCASSTYRGRSDTQYFGPGTRLTVL.

The chain is built from TRBV10-2 and TRBJ2-5; D is perhaps TRBD2 (5 bases). Germline V gives CDR1 WSHSY, CDR2 SAAADI. This CDR3 comprises 19 residues. Between the trimmed V and J ends, which lost 4 bases and 4 bases, there was a span of 28 bases. In nucleotides, the CDR3 is TGCGCCAGCAGTGTGACTAAGTTTCACCGGCCCGGGGTAGGAGAGACCCAGTACTTC. Translating gives CASSVTKFHRPGVGETQYF.

The rearrangement joins TRBV25-1 to TRBJ1-4; a possible D gene is TRBD1 (6 bases). CDR3 size: 15 residues. Germline V gene data show CDR1 as MGHDK and CDR2 as SYGVNS. The V and J ends lost 3 bases and 7 bases respectively, with 15 bases between them. The CDR3 sequence is CASSDYRGVTEKLFF. The CDR3 region has the DNA TGTGCCAGCAGTGATTATAGGGGGGTAACTGAAAAACTGTTTTTT.

The genes are TRBV4-2 and TRBJ1-5; 11 positions match TRBD1. This CDR3 contains 14 residues. CDR1 LGHNA and CDR2 YNFKEQ come from the germline V gene. V shed 3 bases and J 7 bases; nucleotides not matched to a gene: 2. The CDR3 bases are TGTGCCAGCAGCCACCGGGACAGGGGGCAGCCCCAGCATTTT. This codes for CASSHRDRGQPQHF.

This chain uses TRBV30 with TRBJ1-1; TRBD1 matches 8 bases. J was trimmed by 2 bases and V by 4 bases; bases with no gene match: 15. This CDR3 comprises 17 residues. Germline assignment: CDR1 GTSNPN and CDR2 SVGIG (reference sequence). The CDR3 spells CAWIIKGQVKPNTEAFF. DNA of the CDR3: TGTGCCTGGATTATAAAGGGACAGGTAAAACCTAACACTGAAGCTTTCTTT.

The V gene is TRBV2, the J gene TRBJ2-1; 9 bases are shared with TRBD2. Looked up from germline, CDR1 is SNHLY and CDR2 is FYNNEI. Losses at the gene ends were 5 bases for V and 5 bases for J; bases not matched to a gene: 4. The CDR3 extends over 14 amino acids. CDR3 DNA sequence: TGTGCCAGCAGTTCGCTAGCGGGGAACAATGAGCAGTTCTTC. Translated: CASSSLAGNNEQFF. Full variable domain (missing parts from reference TRBV2 and TRBJ2-1): EPEVTQTPSHQVTQMGQEVILRCVPISNHLYFYWYRQILGQKVEFLVSFYNNEISEKSEIFDDQFSVERPDGSNFTLKIRSTKLEDSAMYFCASSSLAGNNEQFFGPGTRLTVL.

The genes are TRBV19 and TRBJ1-1, with D maybe TRBD1 (5 bases). Germline V lookup: CDR1 LNHDA, CDR2 SQIVND (reference sequence). Trimming stripped 3 bases from V and 5 bases from J, with 16 bases between. The length of the CDR3 is 15 residues. The CDR3 reads CASSISPPGGTEAFF. CDR3 in DNA: TGTGCCAGTAGTATTTCCCCTCCGGGGGGGACTGAAGCTTTCTTT.

The genes are TRBV21-1 and TRBJ1-3. TRBV21-1 is given as a pseudogene. The length of the CDR3 is 17 residues. The CDR3 is CASSSGGAPQGGNTIYF. For the CDR3, the DNA is TGTGCCAGCAGCTCCGGGGGGGCCCCCCAGGGAGGAAACACCATATATTTT.

V is TRBV6-6 and J is TRBJ1-3, with 7 bases that match TRBD1. The germline CDR1 and CDR2 sequences are MNHNY and SVGAGI (reference sequence). The CDR3 sequence is 16 residues long. Trimming took 5 bases from V and 0 from J; bases not matched to a gene: 7. The CDR3 DNA reads as TGTGCCAGCAGTCAAGGGGGCCTTTTCTCTGGAAACACCATATATTTT. Its translation is CASSQGGLFSGNTIYF.

The V gene is TRBV5-1, the J gene TRBJ2-1; no reliable D call. Between the trimmed V and J ends, which lost 0 bases and 4 bases, there was a span of 5 bases. CDR3 length equals 13 residues. Per the germline V gene, CDR1 is SGHRS and CDR2 is YFSETQ. The chain's CDR3 is CASSLGSYNEQFF. The DNA for the CDR3 is TGCGCCAGCAGCTTGGGGAGTTACAATGAGCAGTTCTTC.

The CDR3 region is CASSIRQGEKLFF. The CDR3 DNA sequence: TGTGCCAGTAGTATACGACAGGGAGAAAAACTGTTTTTT. The V gene is TRBV19, the J gene TRBJ1-4; 7 bases match TRBD1. V dropped 2 bases and J dropped 8; count of bases not matched to a gene: 2. The CDR3 spans 13 residues. Germline values: CDR1 LNHDA, CDR2 SQIVND (reference sequence).

This chain joins TRBV9 and TRBJ1-2; 7 bases map to TRBD1. Germline lookup yields CDR1 SGDLS and CDR2 YYNGEE. This CDR3 contains 15 residues. J was trimmed by 0 bases and V by 0 bases; bases with no gene match: 2. CDR3 DNA: TGTGCCAGCAGCGTAGCTGGGACAGCTAACTATGGCTACACCTTC. Residues: CASSVAGTANYGYTF.